The rows below give T cell receptor beta chains drawn from one sample of a study of blood T cell repertoires in COVID-19. Here immunoSEQ multiplex PCR was the method, and the copy in TCRdb shows in-frame clones only, minus some. This repertoire shows 250,000 to 300,000 clones, roughly four fifths found once; its top ten account for over 4%. Material for sequencing was PBMCs or T cells enriched from blood (not recorded which). These receptors came from a man aged 35-49 years who had been exposed to COVID-19. CDR3s include the opening cysteine and the closing phenylalanine or tryptophan. The order of the fields is clone size, V gene, D gene, J gene, CDR3 DNA, CDR3 protein. D genes are given only for firm matches. Size values are once, few and many counts, or a class for expanded clones, and some rows have none.

>NA|TRBV9|NA|TRBJ1-2
TGTGCCAGCAGCTTAAACAGGGCCTATGGCTACACCTTC
CASSLNRAYGYTF
>NA|TRBV19|NA|TRBJ1-1
TGTGCCAGTAGTAGCTGGACACGTGAAGCTTTCTTT
CASSSWTREAFF
>NA|TRBV9|NA|TRBJ1-6
TGTGCCAGCAGCGTAGGGCCAGTCCAACGAGGATCACCCCTCCACTTT
CASSVGPVQRGSPLHF
>NA|TRBV23-1|NA|TRBJ1-5
TGCGCCAGCAGTCAATCGAGTAGCAATCAGCCCCAGCATTTT
CASSQSSSNQPQHF
>NA|TRBV11-3|TRBD1|TRBJ2-2
TGTGCCAGCAGCAGGGGGCCTACCGGGGAGCTGTTTTTT
CASSRGPTGELFF
>NA|TRBV5-1|NA|TRBJ2-3
TGCGCCAGCAGCTTCTCAGGGGCAGATACGCAGTATTTT
CASSFSGADTQYF
>NA|TRBV9|NA|TRBJ2-2
TGTGCCAGCAGCGTAGAGTCGGCGGGTCGTTACGGGGAGCTGTTTTTT
CASSVESAGRYGELFF
>NA|TRBV1|NA|TRBJ2-7
TGCACCAGCAGGCCCCGGCTAGCGGTTGCCTACGAGCAGTACTTC
CTSRPRLAVAYEQYF
>NA|TRBV21-1|NA|TRBJ1-5
TGTGCCAGCAGAGACAGGTTACGACAGCCCCAGCATTTT
CASRDRLRQPQHF
>NA|TRBV24-1|NA|TRBJ2-1
TGTGCCACCAGTGATCCCAGTGGGAGTGGCTCCTACAATGAGCAGTTCTTC
CATSDPSGSGSYNEQFF
>once|TRBV7-2|NA|TRBJ2-4
TGTGCCAGCGCTAAGGGGACAACCAAAAACATTCAGTACTTC
CASAKGTTKNIQYF
>NA|TRBV30|NA|TRBJ1-1
TGTGCCTGTAGCGCCTGGAGAACTGAAGCTTTCTTT
CACSAWRTEAFF
>NA|TRBV24-1|NA|TRBJ2-3
TGTGCCACGTCCCGAAGCGGGTCATTTACAGATACGCAGTATTTT
CATSRSGSFTDTQYF
>NA|TRBV7-3|NA|TRBJ1-5
TGTGCCAGCAGCTTACAAAGCAATCAGCCCCAGCATTTT
CASSLQSNQPQHF
>NA|TRBV19|NA|TRBJ1-5
TGTGCCAGTAGTCTACAGGGTGTGAGCAATCAGCCCCAGCATTTT
CASSLQGVSNQPQHF
>NA|TRBV7-5|NA|TRBJ2-5
TGTGTCAGAAGCTTATCGGGAGTCGTGACCCAGTACTTC
CVRSLSGVVTQYF
>NA|TRBV7-3|TRBD1|TRBJ2-1
TGTGCCAGCAGCTTGGGACAGGGGGAGAATGAGCAGTTCTTC
CASSLGQGENEQFF
>NA|TRBV7-3|NA|TRBJ2-3
TGTGCCAGCAGCCCAGGGGTGAGCACAGATACGCAGTATTTT
CASSPGVSTDTQYF
>NA|TRBV30|NA|TRBJ2-7
TGTGCCTGGAGTGTGGGCTCCGGGGGCTACGAGCAGTACTTC
CAWSVGSGGYEQYF
>NA|TRBV7-7|TRBD2|TRBJ2-5
TGTGCTAGCAGCTTAACGCTAGCGGTTCAAGAGACCCAGTACTTC
CASSLTLAVQETQYF
>NA|TRBV3-1/TRBV3-2|NA|TRBJ2-1
TGTGCCAGCAGCCAAATGGCGGGCAGAAACTACAATGAGCAGTTCTTC
CASSQMAGRNYNEQFF
>few|TRBV10-3|NA|TRBJ1-4
TGTGCCATCAGTGAGTCGGGGGCTGTTGCAACTAATGAAAAACTGTTTTTT
CAISESGAVATNEKLFF
>few|TRBV2|NA|TRBJ2-3
TGTGCCAGCAGGGGACCCGGGACAATCACGGATACGCAGTATTTT
CASRGPGTITDTQYF
>NA|TRBV30|NA|TRBJ2-5
TGTGCCTGGAGGAAAGTTCGCGGCGACCAAGAGACCCAGTACTTC
CAWRKVRGDQETQYF
>NA|TRBV6-5|NA|TRBJ2-5
TGTGCCAGCAGTACCCCAGGGGCAGAGACCCAGTACTTC
CASSTPGAETQYF
>NA|TRBV7-5|NA|TRBJ2-2
TGTGCCAGAAGCCCGCACCAGACTAGCCCCCACGGGGAGCTGTTTTTT
CARSPHQTSPHGELFF
>once|TRBV11-2|NA|TRBJ2-3
TGTGCCAGCAGCTTAGTTGCTAGTAGGACAGATACGCAGTATTTT
CASSLVASRTDTQYF
>NA|TRBV16|TRBD1|TRBJ1-5
TGTGCCAGCAGCCGGGGACAGGCGGGAAATCAGCCCCAGCATTTT
CASSRGQAGNQPQHF
>NA|TRBV2|TRBD1|TRBJ1-1
TGTGCCAGCAGTGTTGGGACAGCATTCCAAGCTTTCTTT
CASSVGTAFQAFF
>once|TRBV27|TRBD1|TRBJ1-1
TGTGCCAGCAGTTATCAGGGGGCGCCTGAAGCTTTCTTT
CASSYQGAPEAFF
>NA|TRBV6-5|NA|TRBJ1-5
TGTGCCAGCAGCGACAGGTGGGCTAATCAGCCCCAGCATTTT
CASSDRWANQPQHF
>NA|TRBV5-8|NA|TRBJ2-7
TGTGCCAGCAGCTTGGGGCAGGGCCCCTTAGGGCAGTACTTC
CASSLGQGPLGQYF
>NA|TRBV6-5|TRBD1|TRBJ2-7
TGTGCCAGCAGCCGGGACAGGGCCTCCTACGAGCAGTACTTC
CASSRDRASYEQYF
>NA|TRBV5-1|TRBD1|TRBJ1-4
TGCGCCAGCAGCCGGGACAGGGTGGAAACTAATGAAAAACTGTTTTTT
CASSRDRVETNEKLFF
>NA|TRBV16|TRBD2|TRBJ2-1
TGTGCCAGCAGCCAATGGACTAGCGGGAGTCGCAATGAGCAGTTCTTC
CASSQWTSGSRNEQFF
>NA|TRBV25-1|NA|TRBJ2-3
TGTGCCAGCAATAGCCGGGAGTATTTGACAGATACGCAGTATTTT
CASNSREYLTDTQYF
>NA|TRBV20-1|TRBD2|TRBJ2-5
TGCAGTGCTAGTGCGGGAGGCAGGGAGACCCAGTACTTC
CSASAGGRETQYF
>NA|TRBV9|TRBD1|TRBJ1-4
TGTGCCAGCAGCGTAGAGGGGGCGAATGAAAAACTGTTTTTT
CASSVEGANEKLFF
>NA|TRBV7-8|NA|TRBJ1-2
TGTGCCAGCAGCCCAAACAACAGGATCTGGGGCTACACCTTC
CASSPNNRIWGYTF
>few|TRBV10-3|NA|TRBJ2-2
TGTGCCAGCACGGGAGTCGGCACCGGGGAGCTGTTTTTT
CASTGVGTGELFF
>few|TRBV12-3/TRBV12-4|NA|TRBJ1-1
TGTGCCAGCAGTTCCCCAAAGGGGTGGCGAGCTTTCTTT
CASSSPKGWRAFF
>once|TRBV5-1|TRBD2|TRBJ2-1
TGCGCCAGCAGCTTGGTAGCAGGGCTAGCGGGAGGTGAGCAGTTCTTC
CASSLVAGLAGGEQFF
>NA|TRBV19|TRBD1|TRBJ2-7
TGTGCCAGCACTGACAGGGTAGGTTACGAGCAGTACTTC
CASTDRVGYEQYF
>NA|TRBV6-5|NA|TRBJ2-4
TGTGCCAGCAACAGTTTCCAAAACATTCAGTACTTC
CASNSFQNIQYF
>once|TRBV29-1|NA|TRBJ1-5
TGCAGCGTGGGCGGGACAAACAACAATCAGCCCCAGCATTTT
CSVGGTNNNQPQHF
>NA|TRBV24-1|NA|TRBJ2-7
TGTGCCACCATTAAATGCCCGGACAGCTCCTACGAGCAGTACTTC
CATIKCPDSSYEQYF
>NA|TRBV7-3|NA|TRBJ2-7
TGTGCCAGCAGCTTAGACCACAGGGTGGGCTACGAGCAGTACTTC
CASSLDHRVGYEQYF
>NA|TRBV14|NA|TRBJ2-7
TGTGCCAGCAGCCGGAGTGGGTACGAGCAGTACTTC
CASSRSGYEQYF
>NA|TRBV11-2|TRBD1|TRBJ2-5
TGTGCCAGCAGCCCAGTGACAGGGGGGACCCAGTACTTC
CASSPVTGGTQYF
>NA|TRBV6-5|NA|TRBJ1-4
TGTGCCAGCAGTTACTCGAGATGGGGCAATAATGAAAAACTGTTTTTT
CASSYSRWGNNEKLFF
>NA|TRBV6-5|TRBD1|TRBJ2-1
TGTGCCAGCAGGGGACAGGGAGGGTACAATGAGCAGTTCTTC
CASRGQGGYNEQFF
>NA|TRBV21-1|NA|TRBJ2-7
TGTGCCAGCAGCAAGGGACTAGACTCCTACGAGCAGTACTTC
CASSKGLDSYEQYF